Listed below are T cell receptor beta chains from one sample, sequenced in a study of identical twins. TCRdb used MiXCR to reprocess the 5' RACE reads, holding one entry per CDR3 protein. This sample carries roughly 230,000 distinct CDR3 sequences, around 8.3% of them seen once, and the ten largest clones take less than 4%. These data were also filed under a second study, of yellow fever vaccine responses in identical twins.

Sequenced: CD8+ T cells sorted from blood. Every receptor here comes from a woman under 30 in good health. Each CDR3 is given with its conserved first and last residue. Each record gives: J gene, V gene, D gene, CDR3 protein. A D gene is named only where the DNA matches it firmly.

TRBJ2-1 | TRBV10-3 | NA | CAILSVTGNNEQFF
TRBJ2-1 | TRBV6-2/TRBV6-3 | TRBD2 | CASTDFGGNNEQFF
TRBJ2-7 | TRBV28 | TRBD1 | CASTKLPGQGAGEQYF
TRBJ2-3 | TRBV5-1 | TRBD2 | CASSFSPPGTTTDTQYF
TRBJ2-5 | TRBV28 | NA | CASSPTRSTRETQYF
TRBJ2-3 | TRBV11-2 | TRBD2 | CASSQGTSGSTDTQYF
TRBJ1-2 | TRBV12-3/TRBV12-4 | TRBD1 | CASSTYDSAQGDGYTF
TRBJ2-7 | TRBV20-1 | NA | CSARPPYDSYEQYF
TRBJ2-3 | TRBV29-1 | TRBD1 | CSGRTGFPDSQYF
TRBJ2-7 | TRBV7-9 | TRBD1 | CASSSDPGQNFHEQYF
TRBJ2-3 | TRBV12-3/TRBV12-4 | NA | CASSLGGRGADTQYF
TRBJ2-7 | TRBV4-3 | TRBD2 | CASSQDHLLASGRNEQYF
TRBJ2-6 | TRBV6-2/TRBV6-3 | NA | CASSSFKNTGHLGANVLTF
TRBJ2-1 | TRBV6-2/TRBV6-3 | NA | CASSPAAVVSYNEQFF
TRBJ2-7 | TRBV6-5 | TRBD2 | CASSFPRLAGTYEQYF
TRBJ1-1 | TRBV20-1 | NA | CSARSVGAGEREAFF
TRBJ1-5 | TRBV21-1 | NA | CASSKARGGQPQHF
TRBJ2-1 | TRBV5-6 | NA | CASSLGPYSSYNEQFF
TRBJ2-3 | TRBV29-1 | TRBD1 | CSMTGWLTDTQYF
TRBJ1-2 | TRBV27 | TRBD1 | CASKQGASGYTF
TRBJ1-5 | TRBV27 | NA | CASNNYSGLSNQPQHF
TRBJ2-3 | TRBV13 | NA | CASSFVTTGSDTQYF
TRBJ2-3 | TRBV6-4 | NA | CASSVNGYTDTQYF
TRBJ2-1 | TRBV29-1 | NA | CSVADPGNEQFF
TRBJ2-3 | TRBV7-2 | TRBD2 | CASSFIGGATDTQYF
TRBJ2-1 | TRBV7-2 | TRBD2 | CASSGSGYNEQFF
TRBJ1-1 | TRBV4-2 | NA | CASRQGPNTEAFF
TRBJ2-7 | TRBV25-1 | TRBD1 | CASTGQGAREQYF
TRBJ2-2 | TRBV7-9 | TRBD2 | CASSLTTGGENTGELFF